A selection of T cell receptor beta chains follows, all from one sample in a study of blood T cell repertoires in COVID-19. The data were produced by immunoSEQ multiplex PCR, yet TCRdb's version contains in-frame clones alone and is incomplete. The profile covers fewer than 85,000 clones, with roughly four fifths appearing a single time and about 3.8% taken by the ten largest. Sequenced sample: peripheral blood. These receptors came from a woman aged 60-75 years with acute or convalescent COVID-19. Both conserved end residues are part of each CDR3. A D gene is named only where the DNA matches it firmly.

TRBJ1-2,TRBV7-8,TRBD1,CASLPGGRANYGYTF
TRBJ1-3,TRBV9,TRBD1,CASNRGDRASGNTIYF
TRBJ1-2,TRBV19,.,CASSPRTDGYTF
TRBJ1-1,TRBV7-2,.,CASSRPGGEAFF
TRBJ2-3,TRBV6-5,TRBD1,CASSYGQGYTDTQYF
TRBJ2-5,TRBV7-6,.,CASSLGSGYAETQYF
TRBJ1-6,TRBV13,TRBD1,CASSLRTGRYNSPLHF
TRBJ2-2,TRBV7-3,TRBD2,CASSLSGEGTGELFF
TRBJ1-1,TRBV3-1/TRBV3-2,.,CASRLQKNTEAFF
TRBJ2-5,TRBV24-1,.,CATSGQGLGETQYF
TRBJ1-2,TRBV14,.,CASSQDMYYGYTF
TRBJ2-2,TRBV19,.,CASSIRTGTNTGELFF
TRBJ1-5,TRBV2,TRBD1,CASSEKGVGQPYSNQPQHF
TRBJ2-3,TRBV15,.,CATSRGATDTQYF
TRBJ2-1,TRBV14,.,CASSQDRGATPVYNEQFF
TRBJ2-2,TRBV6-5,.,CASSYSGAVIGELFF
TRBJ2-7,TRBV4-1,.,CASSQVQTRRGSYEQYF
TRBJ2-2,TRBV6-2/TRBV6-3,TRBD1,CASSYTGGANTGELFF
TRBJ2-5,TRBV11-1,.,CASSLRGTDQYF
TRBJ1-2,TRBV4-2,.,CASSQDGRSVYGYTF
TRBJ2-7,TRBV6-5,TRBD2,CASKLAGGPDEQYF
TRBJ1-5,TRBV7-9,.,CASSLAEGSRPNQPQHF
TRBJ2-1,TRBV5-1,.,CASSLEGGGYNEQFF
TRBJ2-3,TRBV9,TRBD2,CASSVVGSGRDTQYF
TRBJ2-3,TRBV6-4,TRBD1,CASSDNRGGDTQYF
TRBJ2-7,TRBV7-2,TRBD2,CASSQTSGGQYEQYF
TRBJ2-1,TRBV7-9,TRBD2,CASSLSTGTSGKLNEQFF
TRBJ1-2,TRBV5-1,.,CASSLSRLGGNYGYTF
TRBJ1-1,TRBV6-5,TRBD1,CASSRLTGVVTEAFF
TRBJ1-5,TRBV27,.,CARGQISNQPQHF
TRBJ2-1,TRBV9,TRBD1,CASSLDRGPYNEQFF
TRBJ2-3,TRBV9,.,CASSGTRLDTQYF
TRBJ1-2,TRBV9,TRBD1,CASSATGTYGYTF
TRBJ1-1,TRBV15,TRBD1,CATSLIGGGSTEAFF
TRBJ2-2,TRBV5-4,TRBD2,CASSPGLAFGELFF
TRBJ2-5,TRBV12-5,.,CASGLAQGETQYF
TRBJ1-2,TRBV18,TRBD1,CASSPDRGLGYTF
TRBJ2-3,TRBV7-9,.,CASSSTLSTDTQYF
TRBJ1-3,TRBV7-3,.,CASRLTGSVSGNTIYF
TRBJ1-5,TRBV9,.,CASSAVGVRGQPQHF
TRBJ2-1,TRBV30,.,CAWSYNRVNEQFF
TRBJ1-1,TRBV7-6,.,CASSLAGGNTEAFF
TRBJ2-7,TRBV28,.,CASSTRRAATYEQYF
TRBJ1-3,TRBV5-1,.,CASSLSGEPIYF
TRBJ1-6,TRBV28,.,CASTRTAGSPLHF
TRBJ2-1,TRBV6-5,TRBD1,CASQSPGTGTNEQFF
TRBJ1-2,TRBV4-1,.,CASSQVGVDYGYTF
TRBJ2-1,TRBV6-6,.,CASSQEGVAGSYNEQFF
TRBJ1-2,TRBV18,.,CASSPPNRVDGYTF
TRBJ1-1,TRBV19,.,CASKDTRGGTEAFF
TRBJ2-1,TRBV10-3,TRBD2,CAMTSGGGNEQFF
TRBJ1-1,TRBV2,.,CASRADTTNTEAFF
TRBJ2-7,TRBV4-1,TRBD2,CASSLRIAGSYEQYF
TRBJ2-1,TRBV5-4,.,CASSDRDFHSYNEQFF
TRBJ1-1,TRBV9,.,CASSASGSGNTEAFF